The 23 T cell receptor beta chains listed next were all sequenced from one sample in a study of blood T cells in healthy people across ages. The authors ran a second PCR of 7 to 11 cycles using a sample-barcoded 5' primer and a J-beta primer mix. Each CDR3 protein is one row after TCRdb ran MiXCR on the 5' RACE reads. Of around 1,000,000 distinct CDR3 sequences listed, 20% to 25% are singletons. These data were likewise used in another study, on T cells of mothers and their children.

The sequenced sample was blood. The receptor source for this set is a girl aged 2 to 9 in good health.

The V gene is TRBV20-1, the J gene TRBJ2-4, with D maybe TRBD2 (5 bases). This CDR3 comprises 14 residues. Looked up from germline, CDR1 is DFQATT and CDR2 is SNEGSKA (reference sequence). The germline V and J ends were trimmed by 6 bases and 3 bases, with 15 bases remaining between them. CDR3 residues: CSARTTGIKNIQYF. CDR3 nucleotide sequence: TGCAGTGCCCGTACGACCGGGATCAAAAACATTCAGTACTTC.

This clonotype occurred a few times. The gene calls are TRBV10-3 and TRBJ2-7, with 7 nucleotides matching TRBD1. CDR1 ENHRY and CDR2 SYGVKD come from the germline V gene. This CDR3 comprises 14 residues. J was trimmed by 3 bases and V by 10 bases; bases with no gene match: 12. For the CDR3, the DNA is TGTGCCACTGGTACCGGGACAGTAAACTACGAGCAGTACTTC. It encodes CATGTGTVNYEQYF.

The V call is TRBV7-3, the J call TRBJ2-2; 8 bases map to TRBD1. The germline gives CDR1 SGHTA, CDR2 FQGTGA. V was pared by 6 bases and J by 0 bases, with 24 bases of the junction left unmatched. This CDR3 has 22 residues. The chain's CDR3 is CASRSTTGGILYPRSNTGELFF. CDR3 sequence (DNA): TGTGCCAGCAGAAGTACTACAGGGGGAATCCTATACCCTCGATCGAACACCGGGGAGCTGTTTTTT.

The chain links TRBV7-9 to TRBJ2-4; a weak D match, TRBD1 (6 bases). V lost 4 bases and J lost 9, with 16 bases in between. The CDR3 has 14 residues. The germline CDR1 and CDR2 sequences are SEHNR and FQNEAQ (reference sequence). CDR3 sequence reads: CASSWGRDMGIQYF. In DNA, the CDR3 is TGTGCCAGCAGCTGGGGCCGGGACATGGGCATTCAGTACTTC.

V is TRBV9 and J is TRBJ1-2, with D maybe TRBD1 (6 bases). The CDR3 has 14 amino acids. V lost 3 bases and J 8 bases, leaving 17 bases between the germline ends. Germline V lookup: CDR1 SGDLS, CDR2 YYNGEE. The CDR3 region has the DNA TGTGCCAGCAGCGCCGTACAGGGAGGCGGGGGCTACACCTTC. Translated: CASSAVQGGGGYTF. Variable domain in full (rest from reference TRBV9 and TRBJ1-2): DSGVTQTPKHLITATGQRVTLRCSPRSGDLSVYWYQQSLDQGLQFLIQYYNGEERAKGNILERFSAQQFPDLHSELNLSSLELGDSALYFCASSAVQGGGGYTFGSGTRLTVV.

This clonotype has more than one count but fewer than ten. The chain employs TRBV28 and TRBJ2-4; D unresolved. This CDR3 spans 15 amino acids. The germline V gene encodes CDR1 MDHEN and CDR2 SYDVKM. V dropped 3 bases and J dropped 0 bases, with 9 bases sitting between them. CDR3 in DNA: TGTGCCAGCAGTTTGATGGGCTTAGCCAAAAACATTCAGTACTTC. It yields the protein CASSLMGLAKNIQYF.

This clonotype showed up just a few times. The CDR3 is CASSPGAPKNIQYF. In DNA form, the CDR3 reads TGTGCCAGCTCACCCGGGGCCCCCAAAAACATTCAGTACTTC. The rearrangement uses TRBV18 and TRBJ2-4; tentatively, D is TRBD1 or TRBD2 (5 bases each). V lost 3 bases to trimming and J lost 2 bases, with 8 bases between them. The CDR3 runs to 14 residues. Germline V gives CDR1 KGHSH, CDR2 LQKENI. Filled out from reference TRBV18 and TRBJ2-4, the complete variable domain reads NAGVMQNPRHLVRRRGQEARLRCSPMKGHSHVYWYRQLPEEGLKFMVYLQKENIIDESGMPKERFSAEFPKEGPSILRIQQVVRGDSAAYFCASSPGAPKNIQYFGAGTRLSVL.

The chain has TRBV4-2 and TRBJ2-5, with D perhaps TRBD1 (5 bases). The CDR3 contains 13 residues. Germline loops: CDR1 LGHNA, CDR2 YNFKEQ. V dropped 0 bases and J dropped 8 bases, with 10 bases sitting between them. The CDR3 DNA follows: TGTGCCAGCAGCCAAGATGGGGCGGAAACCCAGTACTTC. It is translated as CASSQDGAETQYF.

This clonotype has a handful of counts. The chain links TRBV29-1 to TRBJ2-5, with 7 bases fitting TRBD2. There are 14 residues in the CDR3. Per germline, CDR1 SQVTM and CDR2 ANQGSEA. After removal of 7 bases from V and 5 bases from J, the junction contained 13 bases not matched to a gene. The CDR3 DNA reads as TGCAGCGCCTCAAAATCCGGGCGGGAGGAGACCCAGTACTTC. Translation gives CSASKSGREETQYF.

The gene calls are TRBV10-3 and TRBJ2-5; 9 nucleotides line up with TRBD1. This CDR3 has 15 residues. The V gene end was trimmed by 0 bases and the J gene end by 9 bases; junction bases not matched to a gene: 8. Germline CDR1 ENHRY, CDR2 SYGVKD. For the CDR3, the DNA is TGTGCCATCAGTGAGTCACGGACAGGGGAGGAGGCCCAGTACTTC. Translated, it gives CAISESRTGEEAQYF.

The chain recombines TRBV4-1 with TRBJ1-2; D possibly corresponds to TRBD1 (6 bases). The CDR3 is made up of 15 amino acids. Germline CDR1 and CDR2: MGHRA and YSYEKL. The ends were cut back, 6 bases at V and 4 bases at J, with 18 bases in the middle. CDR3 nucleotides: TGCGCCAGCAGTCCGCCTCAGGGGTCGGCCTATGGCTACACCTTC. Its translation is CASSPPQGSAYGYTF.

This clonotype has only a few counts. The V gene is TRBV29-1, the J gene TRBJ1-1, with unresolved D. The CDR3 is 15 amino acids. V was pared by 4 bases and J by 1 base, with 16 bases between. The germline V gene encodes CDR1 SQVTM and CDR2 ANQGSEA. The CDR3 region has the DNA TGCAGCGTTGCTTCTGCACTCCGTCCGAACACTGAAGCTTTCTTT. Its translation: CSVASALRPNTEAFF. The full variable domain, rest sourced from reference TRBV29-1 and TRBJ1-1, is SAVISQKPSRDICQRGTSLTIQCQVDSQVTMMFWYRQQPGQSLTLIATANQGSEATYESGFVIDKFPISRPNLTFSTLTVSNMSPEDSSIYLCSVASALRPNTEAFFGQGTRLTVV.

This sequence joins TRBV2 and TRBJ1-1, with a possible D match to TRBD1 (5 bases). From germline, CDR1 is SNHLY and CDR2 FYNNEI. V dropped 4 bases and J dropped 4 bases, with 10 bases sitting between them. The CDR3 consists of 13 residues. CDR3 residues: CASSVQRGTEAFF. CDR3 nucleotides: TGTGCCAGCAGTGTTCAAAGGGGCACTGAAGCTTTCTTT.

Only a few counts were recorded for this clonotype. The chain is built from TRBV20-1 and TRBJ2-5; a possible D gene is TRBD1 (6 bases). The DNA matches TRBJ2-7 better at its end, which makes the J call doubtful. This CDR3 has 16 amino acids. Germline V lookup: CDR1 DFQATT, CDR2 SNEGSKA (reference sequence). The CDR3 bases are TGCAGTGCTTTGGCGGACAGTCCTCAAGTATTTTACGAGCAGTACTTC. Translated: CSALADSPQVFYEQYF.

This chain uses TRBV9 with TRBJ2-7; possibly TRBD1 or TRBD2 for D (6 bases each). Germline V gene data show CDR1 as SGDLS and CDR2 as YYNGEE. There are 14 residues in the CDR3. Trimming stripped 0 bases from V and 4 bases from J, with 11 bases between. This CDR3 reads CASSVGVGGYEQYF. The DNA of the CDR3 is TGTGCCAGCAGCGTAGGTGTAGGGGGGTACGAGCAGTACTTC.

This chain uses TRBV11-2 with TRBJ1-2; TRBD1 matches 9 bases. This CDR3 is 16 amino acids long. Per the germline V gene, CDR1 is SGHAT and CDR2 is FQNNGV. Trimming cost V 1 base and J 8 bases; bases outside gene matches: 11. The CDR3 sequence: CASSLGDRALSRGYTF. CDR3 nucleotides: TGTGCCAGCAGCTTAGGGGACAGGGCCCTTTCTCGGGGCTACACCTTC.

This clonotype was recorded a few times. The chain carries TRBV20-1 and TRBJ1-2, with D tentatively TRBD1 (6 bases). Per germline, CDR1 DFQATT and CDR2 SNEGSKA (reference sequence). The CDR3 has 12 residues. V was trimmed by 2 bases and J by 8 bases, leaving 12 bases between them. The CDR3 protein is CSARSGASGYTF. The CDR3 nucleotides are TGCAGTGCTAGATCAGGGGCCAGCGGCTACACCTTC.

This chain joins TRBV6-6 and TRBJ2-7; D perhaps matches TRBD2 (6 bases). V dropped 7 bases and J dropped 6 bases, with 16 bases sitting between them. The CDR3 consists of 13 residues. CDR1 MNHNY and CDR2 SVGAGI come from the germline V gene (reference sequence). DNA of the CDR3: TGTGCCAGCACCACCGGGAGTAAGATCGAGCAGTACTTC. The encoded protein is CASTTGSKIEQYF.

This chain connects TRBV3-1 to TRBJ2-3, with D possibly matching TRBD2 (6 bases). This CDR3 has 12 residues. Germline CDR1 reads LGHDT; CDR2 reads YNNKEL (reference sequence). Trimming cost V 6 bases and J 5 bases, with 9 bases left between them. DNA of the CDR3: TGTGCCAGCAGAGCAGCGGGAGATACGCAGTATTTT. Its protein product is CASRAAGDTQYF.

CDR3: CASSQDGTGIYEQYF. CDR3 in DNA: TGCGCCAGCAGCCAAGATGGGACAGGTATCTACGAGCAGTACTTC. The rearrangement links TRBV4-3 to TRBJ2-5, with TRBD1 identical over 8 bases. The last part of the DNA fits TRBJ2-7 better; the J call may be wrong. Germline V CDR1 and CDR2: LGHNA, YSLEER. The CDR3 has 15 amino acids.

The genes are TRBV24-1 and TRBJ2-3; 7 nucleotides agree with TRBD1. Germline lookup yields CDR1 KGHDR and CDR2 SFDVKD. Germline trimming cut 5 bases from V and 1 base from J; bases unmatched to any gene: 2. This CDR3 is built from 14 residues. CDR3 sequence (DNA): TGTGCCACCAGTGCAACAGGGGGCACAGATACGCAGTATTTT. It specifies CATSATGGTDTQYF.

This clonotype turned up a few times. Here the CDR3 DNA reads TGTGCCAGCGGCGCCCGGTTAGCGGGGGAGACCCAGTACTTC. It is translated as CASGARLAGETQYF. This chain links TRBV9 with TRBJ2-5, with 8 bases aligning to TRBD2. The CDR3 runs 14 residues. V trimming: 7 bases; J trimming: 5 bases; junction bases outside the gene matches: 10. CDR1 is SGDLS and CDR2 is YYNGEE in the germline V gene.

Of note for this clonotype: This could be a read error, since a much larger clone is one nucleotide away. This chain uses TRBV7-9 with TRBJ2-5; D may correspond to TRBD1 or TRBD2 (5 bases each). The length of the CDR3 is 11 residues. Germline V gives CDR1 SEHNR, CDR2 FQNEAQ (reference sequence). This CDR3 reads CSSRNGGTQYF. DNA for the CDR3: TGTTCCAGCAGGAATGGGGGGACCCAGTACTTC.